This T cell receptor (beta chain) was sequenced for a study of Tregs in tolerant kidney transplant recipients. V lost 7 bases to trimming and J lost 4 bases, with 14 bases between them. This CDR3 is built from 13 residues. The germline gives CDR1 SGHRS, CDR2 YFSETQ. For this clone: The antigen remains unidentified.

The protocol was immunoSEQ multiplex PCR, while the TCRdb copy is restricted to in-frame clones and leaves out a portion. The top ten clones hold about 2.1% of a sample with fewer than 65,000 clones, approximately 83% of them seen once. Study results and caveats: In tolerant patients, donor-specific Tregs outgrew total Tregs, suggesting antigen-driven expansion.

The input for sequencing was Tregs from blood, taken before the transplant. The chain is built from TRBV5-1 and TRBJ1-2; unclear D gene. This clonotype originated in a human donor who received a combined kidney and bone marrow transplant. As DNA, the CDR3 is TGCGCCAGCGCCACCACGGTCAGCTATGGCTACACCTTC. This translates into CASATTVSYGYTF.